These T cell receptor beta chains were read from a single sample in a study of long-term antiretroviral therapy in people with HIV. Some clones are missing from TCRdb's copy, which holds only in-frame ones; the method was immunoSEQ multiplex PCR. The sample has 16,000 or so clones, about 95% seen once; the top ten hold around 1.4%. The material was unsorted PBMCs, obtained less than 11 years after starting antiretroviral therapy. The source of these receptors is a man aged 30-40 years with HIV. CDR3s include the opening cysteine and the closing phenylalanine or tryptophan. The order of the fields is J gene, D gene, V gene, clone size, CDR3 DNA, CDR3 protein. A D gene is named only where the DNA matches it firmly. Rows may omit the clone size; those that give it use once, few, many or a size class.

TRBJ2-1 - TRBV5-1 - TGCGCCAGCAGCTTCACGACGGGGACACACAATGAGCAGTTCTTC CASSFTTGTHNEQFF
TRBJ1-5 - TRBV29-1 - TGCAGCGTGGGGGTGGATCAGCCCCAGCATTTT CSVGVDQPQHF
TRBJ1-6 - TRBV2 few TGTGCCAGCAGTGAAGGGGGGGGCTCACCCCTCCACTTT CASSEGGGSPLHF
TRBJ2-2 - TRBV6-5 once TGTGCCAGCAGGTCTGCGGGGTTCACCGGGGAGCTGTTTTTT CASRSAGFTGELFF
TRBJ2-4 TRBD1 TRBV7-3 - TGTGCCAGCAGCTCAGCACCGGGACAGGGGCTTTACTTC CASSSAPGQGLYF
TRBJ1-6 - TRBV5-5 - TGTGCCAGCAGCTTCGGTCGGTTCGATAATTCACCCCTCCACTTT CASSFGRFDNSPLHF
TRBJ1-6 TRBD1 TRBV10-3 - TGTGCCATCAGTATATGGGACAGGGAATCACCCCTCCACTTT CAISIWDRESPLHF
TRBJ2-1 - TRBV5-1 - TGCGCCAGCAGCTACTCGTACACAGGGTCCGACAATGAGCAGTTCTTC CASSYSYTGSDNEQFF
TRBJ1-6 - TRBV2 - TGTGCCAGCAACGGGCGGTGGCAGGGGTTTGGTTCACCCCTCCACTTT CASNGRWQGFGSPLHF
TRBJ2-3 - TRBV29-1 - TGCAGCGTCCCCGGAGGTGGGGGGCACCATACGCAGTATTTT CSVPGGGGHHTQYF
TRBJ2-3 - TRBV6-1 - TGTGCCAGCAGTGAAGGCCCAGGCACAGATACGCAGTATTTT CASSEGPGTDTQYF
TRBJ2-7 - TRBV7-2 - TGTGCCAGCAGTGGTTGGGGGACGGCCACCTACGAGCAGTACTTC CASSGWGTATYEQYF
TRBJ2-7 - TRBV11-3 - TGTGCCAGCAGCTTAGGGAACTCCGGCTCCTACGAGCAGTACTTC CASSLGNSGSYEQYF
TRBJ1-1 - TRBV9 - TGTGCCAGCAGCGTAGGGACAGATAAAGGTGAAGCTTTCTTT CASSVGTDKGEAFF
TRBJ2-1 TRBD1 TRBV9 once TGTGCCAGCAGCGTAGCGGGACAGGGATCCAATGAGCAGTTCTTC CASSVAGQGSNEQFF
TRBJ1-2 TRBD1 TRBV6-5 once TGTGCCAGCAGTTACGTAGGTGCGACAGGGGACTATGGCTACACCTTC CASSYVGATGDYGYTF
TRBJ1-5 TRBD1 TRBV28 - TGTGCCAGCACCCCGGGACAGAATAATCAGCCCCAGCATTTT CASTPGQNNQPQHF
TRBJ1-2 TRBD1 TRBV28 - TGTGCCAGCAGTTTACCGGGACAGGGCGAGCATGGCTACACCTTC CASSLPGQGEHGYTF
TRBJ2-1 TRBD2 TRBV6-5 - TGTGCCAGCAGTTACTCCGGCGGGGGGTCTTGGGATGAGCAGTTCTTC CASSYSGGGSWDEQFF
TRBJ2-2 TRBD1 TRBV7-2 - TGTGCCAGCAGCTTGGGACAGGGTGACACCGGGGAGCTGTTTTTT CASSLGQGDTGELFF
TRBJ1-5 - TRBV6-1 - TGTGCCAGCATCAGGGAGAGCAATCAGCCCCAGCATTTT CASIRESNQPQHF
TRBJ1-5 TRBD1 TRBV28 - TGTGCCAGCAGTGCCCTAAACTCAGGACAGGGTACTCAGCCCCAGCATTTT CASSALNSGQGTQPQHF
TRBJ1-1 - TRBV7-9 - TGTGCCAGCAGCCTGAGGGGTGGGGAGAACACTGAAGCTTTCTTT CASSLRGGENTEAFF
TRBJ2-1 - TRBV5-1 once TGCGCCAGCAGCTTTAAGGGGGACTATGAGCAGTTCTTC CASSFKGDYEQFF
TRBJ1-1 - TRBV6-5 once TGTGCCAGCAGTTACTCGGAGGGGAACACTGAAGCTTTCTTT CASSYSEGNTEAFF
TRBJ1-5 - TRBV7-2 - TGTGCCAGCAGCCCTCGGAGCCCGAATCAGCCCCAGCATTTT CASSPRSPNQPQHF
TRBJ1-2 - TRBV2 - TGTGCCAGCAGTGAAACAGGCTCCTACCTACCTACTAACTATGGCTACACCTTC CASSETGSYLPTNYGYTF
TRBJ2-3 TRBD1 TRBV7-9 - TGTGCCAGCAGCTCTGACAGGGGGACGGCAGATACGCAGTATTTT CASSSDRGTADTQYF
TRBJ1-1 TRBD1 TRBV4-2 - TGTGCCAGCAGCCACCCTGGGACAGCTTTTTGGGCTTTCTTT CASSHPGTAFWAFF
TRBJ2-5 - TRBV30 - TGTGCCTGGAGTGTCTCGGAGACCCAGTACTTC CAWSVSETQYF
TRBJ2-1 - TRBV11-2 - TGTGCCAGCAGCCCCCCCCCTCGTTTGGCTAGCCATCTACACAATGAGCAGTTCTTC CASSPPPRLASHLHNEQFF
TRBJ2-3 TRBD2 TRBV19 - TGTGCCAGTGCCACTAGCGGGGGTACAGATACGCAGTATTTT CASATSGGTDTQYF
TRBJ1-4 - TRBV10-3 - TGTGCCATCAGTAAGGACAGACAGAATGAAAAACTGTTTTTT CAISKDRQNEKLFF
TRBJ1-4 - TRBV5-6 - TGTGCCAGCAGCTTGGGCAGAATGGCGGTCTTTGCAACTAATGAAAAACTGTTTTTT CASSLGRMAVFATNEKLFF
TRBJ1-4 - TRBV7-6 - TGTGCCAGCAGCTTCCAACTACAGGATACTAATGAAAAACTGTTTTTT CASSFQLQDTNEKLFF
TRBJ1-1 - TRBV5-5 - TGTGCCACCAGACAGAACCTGAACACTGAAGCTTTCTTT CATRQNLNTEAFF
TRBJ1-6 - TRBV5-1 - TGCGCCAGCAGCTTGGGGGCAGGTAATAATTCACCCCTCCACTTT CASSLGAGNNSPLHF
TRBJ1-5 TRBD1 TRBV19 - TGTGCCACCTTACAGGGGGCTTTTCAGCCCCAGCATTTT CATLQGAFQPQHF
TRBJ1-3 TRBD1 TRBV18 - TGTGCCAGCTCCCCTTCGGGACAGGGGGCACGAAACACCATATATTTT CASSPSGQGARNTIYF
TRBJ1-2 - TRBV27 - TGTGCCAGCAGTACAGGGTCACATGGCTACACCTTC CASSTGSHGYTF
TRBJ1-1 - TRBV10-3 - TGTGCCATCAGTGAGTCTCGTTGGGAGACTGAAGCTTTCTTT CAISESRWETEAFF
TRBJ2-1 - TRBV2 - TGTGCCAGCAGTGAAGAGGGGGGGTCCTACAATGAGCAGTTCTTC CASSEEGGSYNEQFF
TRBJ2-7 TRBD2 TRBV19 - TGTGCCAGTAGTACCCCTAGCGGGGGGGCCTACGAGCAGTACTTC CASSTPSGGAYEQYF
TRBJ2-1 - TRBV6-1 - TGTGCCAGCAGTGAAGGGTCGCAGTGGGTCAATGAGCAGTTCTTC CASSEGSQWVNEQFF
TRBJ1-5 - TRBV10-1 - TGCGCCAGCAGTGAGTCGTGGGGCCAGCCCCAGCATTTT CASSESWGQPQHF
TRBJ1-2 - TRBV15 once TGTGCCACCAGCAGAGGCCCGCAGGGGATAGCGAATGGCTACACCTTC CATSRGPQGIANGYTF
TRBJ2-5 TRBD2 TRBV7-8 once TGTGCCAGCAGCCTCGGGGGGACTAGCGGGGGGGCCGGTCTCCAAGAGACCCAGTACTTC CASSLGGTSGGAGLQETQYF
TRBJ1-2 - TRBV29-1 - TGCAGCGTTTCACCTTATTTGGGGTACTATGGCTACACCTTC CSVSPYLGYYGYTF
TRBJ2-3 - TRBV5-4 - TGTGCCAGCAGCTTCCCGGGACAAACGGGGACGGATACGCAGTATTTT CASSFPGQTGTDTQYF
TRBJ2-1 - TRBV4-2 - TGTGCCAGCAGCCAACCACGACAGGAGGAAGAGCAGTTCTTC CASSQPRQEEEQFF
TRBJ1-1 TRBD1 TRBV6-1 - TGTGCCAGCAGCTACCCCCGGGACAGGATCACTGAAGCTTTCTTT CASSYPRDRITEAFF
TRBJ1-1 TRBD1 TRBV29-1 - TGCAGCGTCGGAATGACAGGGACCAACACTGAAGCTTTCTTT CSVGMTGTNTEAFF
TRBJ1-1 - TRBV19 - TGTGCCAGTAGTATGTGGGGCCAGTTAAACACTGAAGCTTTCTTT CASSMWGQLNTEAFF
TRBJ2-2 TRBD1 TRBV2 - TGTGCCAGCAGTCGACAGGGCGTGAACACCGGGGAGCTGTTTTTT CASSRQGVNTGELFF
TRBJ2-5 - TRBV7-9 - TGTGCCAGCAGCCCACGGGCTGGGGAGACCCAGTACTTC CASSPRAGETQYF
TRBJ1-6 - TRBV6-5 - TGTGCCAGCAGTTACTCTGGCAGGATGGGTTCACCCCTCCACTTT CASSYSGRMGSPLHF